The entry that follows covers one T cell receptor beta chain sequence. The data are from a study of regulatory T cells in long-lasting Graves disease. Construction of TCR beta libraries relied on iRepertoire HTBI primers and on Arm-PCR targeting CDR3 regions. TCRdb ran MiXCR on the multiplex PCR reads and lists one entry per CDR3 protein. This sample carries 350,000 to 500,000 distinct CDR3 sequences, about a sixth of them seen once, and the ten largest clones take over 8.5%. Per germline, CDR1 MNHNS and CDR2 SASEGT. The CDR3 spans 17 residues. Time point defined: newly diagnosed GD, antithyroid drugs for less than 3 months. The authors made the TCR library using RNA they extracted from PBMCs. This sample was also put to use in a study of T cells in Graves' hyperthyroidism and ophthalmopathy.

This TCR was sampled from a woman in her twenties or thirties with Graves disease. The V and J genes are TRBV6-1 and TRBJ2-1; TRBD2 matches 11 bases. The J call is uncertain, as TRBJ2-3 better fits the DNA end. The sample in question was peripheral blood mononuclear cells (PBMCs), obtained at new diagnosis, from a patient treated with antithyroid drugs. The CDR3 loop is CASKPGLAELGSDTQYF. CDR3 bases: TGTGCCAGTAAACCGGGACTAGCGGAGCTAGGGTCAGATACGCAGTATTTT.